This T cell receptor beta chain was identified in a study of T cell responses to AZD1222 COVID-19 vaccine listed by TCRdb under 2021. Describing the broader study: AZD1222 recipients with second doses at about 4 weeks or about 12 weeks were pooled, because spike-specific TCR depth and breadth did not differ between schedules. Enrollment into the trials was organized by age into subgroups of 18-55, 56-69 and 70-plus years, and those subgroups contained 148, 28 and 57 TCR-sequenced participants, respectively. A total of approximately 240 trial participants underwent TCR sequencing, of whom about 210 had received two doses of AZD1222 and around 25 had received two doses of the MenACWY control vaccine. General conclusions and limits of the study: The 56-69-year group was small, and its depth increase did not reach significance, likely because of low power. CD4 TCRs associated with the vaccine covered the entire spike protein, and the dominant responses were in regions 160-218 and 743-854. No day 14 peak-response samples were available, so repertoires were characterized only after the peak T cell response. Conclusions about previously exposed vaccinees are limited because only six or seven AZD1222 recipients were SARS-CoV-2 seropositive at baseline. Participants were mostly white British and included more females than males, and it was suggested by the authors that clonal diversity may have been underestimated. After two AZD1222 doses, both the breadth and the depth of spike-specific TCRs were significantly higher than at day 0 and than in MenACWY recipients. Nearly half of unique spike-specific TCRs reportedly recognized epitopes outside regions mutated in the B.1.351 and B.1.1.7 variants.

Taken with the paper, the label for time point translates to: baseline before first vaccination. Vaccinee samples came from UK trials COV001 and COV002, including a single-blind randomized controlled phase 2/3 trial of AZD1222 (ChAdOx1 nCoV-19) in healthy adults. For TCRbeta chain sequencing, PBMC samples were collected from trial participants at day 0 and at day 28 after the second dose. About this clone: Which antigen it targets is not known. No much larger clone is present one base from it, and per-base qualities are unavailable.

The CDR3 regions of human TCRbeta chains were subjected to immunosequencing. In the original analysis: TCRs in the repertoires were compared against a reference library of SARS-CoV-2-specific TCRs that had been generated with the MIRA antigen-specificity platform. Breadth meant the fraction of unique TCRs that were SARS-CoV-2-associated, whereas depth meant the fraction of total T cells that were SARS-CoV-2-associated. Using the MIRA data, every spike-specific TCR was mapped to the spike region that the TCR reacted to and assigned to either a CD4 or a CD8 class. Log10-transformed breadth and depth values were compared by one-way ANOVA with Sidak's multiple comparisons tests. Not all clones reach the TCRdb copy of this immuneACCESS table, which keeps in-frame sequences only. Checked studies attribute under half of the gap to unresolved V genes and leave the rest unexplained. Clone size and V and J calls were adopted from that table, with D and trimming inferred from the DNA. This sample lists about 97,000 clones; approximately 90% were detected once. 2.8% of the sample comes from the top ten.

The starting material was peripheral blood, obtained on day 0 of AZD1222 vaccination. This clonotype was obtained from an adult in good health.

CDR3 sequence: CASMPGGAVTDTQYF. The DNA sequence is given as TGTGCCAGCATGCCCGGGGGGGCGGTCACAGATACGCAGTATTTT. Recombination linked TRBV6-5 to TRBJ2-3; 8 bases in between match TRBD2. V is cut back by 7 bases and J by 2 bases, with 8 bases in the junction unmatched. There are 15 amino acids in the CDR3, from cysteine to phenylalanine inclusive. The entry retains the CDR3 DNA only, 45 bases that are in frame from base 1. Based on the germline V gene, the CDR1 and CDR2 sequences are MNHEY and SVGAGI.